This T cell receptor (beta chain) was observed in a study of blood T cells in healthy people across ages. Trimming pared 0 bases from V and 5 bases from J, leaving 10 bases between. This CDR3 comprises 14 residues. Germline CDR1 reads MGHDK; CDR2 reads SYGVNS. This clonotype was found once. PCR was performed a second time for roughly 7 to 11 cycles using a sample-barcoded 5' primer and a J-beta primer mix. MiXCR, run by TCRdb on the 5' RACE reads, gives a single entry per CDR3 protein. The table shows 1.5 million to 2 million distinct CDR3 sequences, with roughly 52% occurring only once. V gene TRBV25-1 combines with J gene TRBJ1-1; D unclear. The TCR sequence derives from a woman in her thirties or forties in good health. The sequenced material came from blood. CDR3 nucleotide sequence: TGTGCCAGCAGTGAATATAGGGTTGGGACTGAAGCTTTCTTT. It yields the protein CASSEYRVGTEAFF.